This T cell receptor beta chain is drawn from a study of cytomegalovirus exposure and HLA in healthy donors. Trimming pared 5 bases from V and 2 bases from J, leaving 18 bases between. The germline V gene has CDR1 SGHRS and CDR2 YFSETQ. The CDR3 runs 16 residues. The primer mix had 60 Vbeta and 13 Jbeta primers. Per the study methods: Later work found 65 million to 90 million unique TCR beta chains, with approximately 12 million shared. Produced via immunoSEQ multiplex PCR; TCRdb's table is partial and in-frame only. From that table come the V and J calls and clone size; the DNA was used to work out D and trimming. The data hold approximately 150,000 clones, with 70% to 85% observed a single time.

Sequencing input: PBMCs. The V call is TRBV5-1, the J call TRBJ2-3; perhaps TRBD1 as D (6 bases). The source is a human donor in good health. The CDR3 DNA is TGCGCCAGCAGGCGAACACAGGGATCAGTCACAGATACGCAGTATTTT. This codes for CASRRTQGSVTDTQYF. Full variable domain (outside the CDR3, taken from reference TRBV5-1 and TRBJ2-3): KAGVTQTPRYLIKTRGQQVTLSCSPISGHRSVSWYQQTPGQGLQFLFEYFSETQRNKGNFPGRFSGRQFSNSRSEMNVSTLELGDSALYLCASRRTQGSVTDTQYFGPGTRLTVL.